What follows is one T cell receptor (beta chain) and its context. Its antigen is still unknown. This record belongs to a study of T-cell memory formation after mild COVID-19. Study-wide background: TCR clustering was largely donor specific. Study observations and caveats: Pre-infection memory already had some responding clones, implying cross-reactive memory joined. Later expanders leaned CD4+, whereas day 15 to 85 contracting clones were balanced CD4/CD8.

From the 5' RACE reads, TCRdb called clonotypes with MiXCR, one entry per CDR3 protein. The repertoire holds 300,000 to 400,000 distinct CDR3 sequences, with about 16% as singletons. Germline V CDR1 and CDR2: SGHDT, YYEEEE. V dropped 4 bases and J dropped 2; count of bases not matched to a gene: 7. CDR3 size: 16 residues. This sequence was found in a man between 18 and 29 years old who had mild COVID-19 (a few samples of this study predate the infection). Cell type and time point are not known. Sequenced material: PBMCs or a T cell subset sorted from them (not recorded which). The chain employs TRBV5-6 and TRBJ1-2; 11 nucleotides line up with TRBD1. The CDR3 sequence: CASSPDGQGANYGYTF. The CDR3 DNA is TGTGCCAGCAGCCCGGACGGACAGGGGGCCAACTATGGCTACACCTTC.